Presented here are 12 T cell receptor beta chains from one specimen sequenced in a study of blood T cell repertoires in COVID-19. Sequencing was performed with immunoSEQ multiplex PCR; in TCRdb, only in-frame clones are kept and a portion is missing. The sample lists approximately 250,000 clones, around four fifths occurring once. The material sequenced was peripheral blood. The receptors originated from a man aged 60 to 69 with acute or convalescent COVID-19.

This clone came up once. The V call is TRBV6-5, the J call TRBJ1-2, with D tentatively TRBD1 (5 bases). The V gene's germline CDR1 is MNHEY and CDR2 SVGAGI. The CDR3 consists of 15 residues. Trimming took off 0 bases at V and 7 bases at J, with 15 bases between the two ends. The DNA of the CDR3 is TGTGCCAGCAGTTACTCGGACACCACCGGCGGTGGCTACACCTTC. Translated: CASSYSDTTGGGYTF.

The chain uses TRBV5-4 and TRBJ2-1; 10 bases match TRBD2. The germline V gene has CDR1 SGHNT and CDR2 YYREEE (reference sequence). The CDR3 totals 14 residues. Losses at the gene ends were 5 bases for V and 9 bases for J; bases not matched to a gene: 8. CDR3 region: CASRDASGGVEQFF. The DNA for the CDR3 is TGTGCCAGCAGGGATGCTAGCGGGGGTGTTGAGCAGTTCTTC.

The table lists this clone with a count of one. The chain carries TRBV14 and TRBJ2-1; 9 nucleotides align to TRBD1. Germline V gives CDR1 SGHDN, CDR2 FVKESK. This CDR3 has 15 amino acids. The J segment lost 6 bases and the V segment lost 0 bases, leaving 3 bases of the junction unmatched. Here the CDR3 reads CASSQDGQGLNEQFF. CDR3 coding DNA: TGTGCCAGCAGCCAAGACGGACAGGGGCTCAATGAGCAGTTCTTC.

On this clone itself: At one boundary the junction diverges from the germline segment, which might be a read error. The V and J genes are TRBV2 and TRBJ1-1; the D gene is possibly TRBD1 (6 bases). Germline V gene sequence: CDR1 SNHLY, CDR2 FYNNEI. The CDR3 is 18 residues long. The CDR3 coding sequence is TGTGCCAGCAATGAAGAGGGCGGCAGGGATGAGGGGGACACTGAAGCTTTCTTT. Translated: CASNEEGGRDEGDTEAFF.

A single count supports this clone. This chain connects TRBV7-9 to TRBJ1-1, with a weak D call TRBD1 (5 bases). The CDR3 contains 15 residues. Trimming took off 1 base at V and 1 base at J, with 10 bases between the two ends. Germline V CDR1 and CDR2: SEHNR, FQNEAQ (reference sequence). CDR3 protein: CASSLGIGANTEAFF. The DNA of the CDR3 is TGTGCCAGCAGCTTAGGAATAGGGGCGAACACTGAAGCTTTCTTT.

This clone appeared once. V gene TRBV5-1 combines with J gene TRBJ2-2; TRBD2 matches 13 bases. This CDR3 has 15 amino acids. In germline, CDR1 is SGHRS, CDR2 YFSETQ. The V gene end was trimmed by 2 bases and the J gene end by 7 bases; junction bases not matched to a gene: 2. The CDR3 DNA reads TGCGCCAGCAGCTTCGGGACTAGCGGGGTCGGGGAGCTGTTTTTT. As protein: CASSFGTSGVGELFF.

The chain combines TRBV6-5 with TRBJ1-2; tentative D call: TRBD1 (6 bases). The CDR3 is made up of 13 amino acids. Trimming left V 6 bases short and J 4 bases short, with 12 bases between. Germline loops: CDR1 MNHEY, CDR2 SVGAGI. The DNA of the CDR3 is TGTGCCAGCAGCGGACAGTTACTCTATGGCTACACCTTC. Its protein is CASSGQLLYGYTF.

The rearrangement uses TRBV28 and TRBJ1-2, with D perhaps TRBD1 (6 bases). The CDR3 length is 14 residues. Germline lookup yields CDR1 MDHEN and CDR2 SYDVKM. V lost 2 bases to trimming and J lost 4 bases, with 11 bases between them. The CDR3 is CASSLAGVTYGYTF. As DNA, the CDR3 is TGTGCCAGCAGTTTAGCAGGGGTGACCTATGGCTACACCTTC.

The CDR3 DNA reads as TGTGCCAGCAGTGAAGCCAGACTCCCGGCTCGACAGCCCCAGCATTTT. Protein sequence: CASSEARLPARQPQHF. The rearrangement joins TRBV6-1 to TRBJ1-5; D uncertain. V was shortened by 0 bases and J by 7 bases, with 16 bases between the two germline ends. The CDR3 extends over 16 amino acids. Germline CDR1 and CDR2: MNHNS and SASEGT.

The J gene is TRBJ1-1, the V gene TRBV4-2, with D possibly TRBD1 on 6 matching bases. Germline V CDR1 and CDR2: LGHNA, YNFKEQ. Trimming stripped 5 bases from V and 1 base from J, with 17 bases between. The CDR3 is 16 residues long. The DNA of the CDR3 is TGTGCCAGCAGCAAGTCTGGGGGGGGCTCGAACACTGAAGCTTTCTTT. Translated, it gives CASSKSGGGSNTEAFF.

V gene TRBV9 combines with J gene TRBJ2-1; possible D gene TRBD2, 6 bases. V was shortened by 2 bases and J by 6 bases, with 18 bases between the two germline ends. This CDR3 comprises 16 residues. CDR1 and CDR2 (germline): SGDLS, YYNGEE. CDR3 amino acids: CASSVATGTLANEQFF. CDR3 DNA sequence: TGTGCCAGCAGCGTCGCTACCGGGACTCTGGCCAATGAGCAGTTCTTC.

This chain joins TRBV11-3 and TRBJ2-1; weak D call: TRBD1 (6 bases). V was pared by 5 bases and J by 9 bases, with 17 bases between. Germline V gene sequence: CDR1 SGHNT, CDR2 YENEEA. The CDR3 is 14 amino acids. Here the CDR3 DNA reads TGTGCCAGCAGCCGCGACGGGGCCAGGGGTGAGCAGTTCTTC. Residues: CASSRDGARGEQFF. The whole variable domain, filled in from reference TRBV11-3 and TRBJ2-1, reads EAGVVQSPRYKIIEKKQPVAFWCNPISGHNTLYWYLQNLGQGPELLIRYENEEAVDDSQLPKDRFSAERLKGVDSTLKIQPAELGDSAVYLCASSRDGARGEQFFGPGTRLTVL.